Shown below are 9 T cell receptor beta chains from a single sample sequenced in a study of blood T cell repertoires in COVID-19. Assay: immunoSEQ multiplex PCR; the TCRdb copy retains only in-frame clones and omits some. In the table there are 400,000 to 450,000 clones, roughly 89% of which are singletons. Sequenced input: peripheral blood. The receptors were sampled from a woman aged 30 to 39 with active or convalescent COVID-19.

The rearrangement uses TRBV11-3 and TRBJ2-1, with TRBD1 matching over 7 bases. The CDR3 has 15 amino acids. CDR1 is SGHNT, CDR2 YENEEA, per germline. J was trimmed by 8 bases and V by 1 base; bases with no gene match: 8. The CDR3: CASSLGQGGVHEQFF. The CDR3 DNA is TGTGCCAGCAGCTTAGGACAGGGCGGCGTACATGAGCAGTTCTTC. The whole variable domain, remainder taken from reference TRBV11-3 and TRBJ2-1, is EAGVVQSPRYKIIEKKQPVAFWCNPISGHNTLYWYLQNLGQGPELLIRYENEEAVDDSQLPKDRFSAERLKGVDSTLKIQPAELGDSAVYLCASSLGQGGVHEQFFGPGTRLTVL.

The chain is built from TRBV5-1 and TRBJ2-3; 10 bases fit TRBD2. CDR1 SGHRS and CDR2 YFSETQ come from the germline V gene. CDR3 length: 17 amino acids. The ends lost 2 bases at V and 4 bases at J; junction bases unmatched: 10. The DNA of the CDR3 is TGCGCCAGCAGCTTTCGGGTAGCGGGAGGAGATGCAGATACGCAGTATTTT. The encoded protein is CASSFRVAGGDADTQYF.

V usage is TRBV4-1 and J usage is TRBJ1-1; D not resolved. The CDR3 consists of 14 residues. V was pared by 2 bases and J by 2 bases, with 9 bases between. Germline CDR1 and CDR2: MGHRA and YSYEKL. CDR3 coding DNA: TGCGCCAGCAGCCAATTTGCAGAAAACACTGAAGCTTTCTTT. This codes for CASSQFAENTEAFF.

The V call is TRBV3-1 (or the pseudogene TRBV3-2), the J call TRBJ1-5; D is uncertain. The CDR3 loop spans 14 amino acids. Germline V CDR1 and CDR2: LGHDT, YNNKEL (reference sequence). V was cut by 3 bases and J by 1 base, with 7 bases left in between. CDR3 DNA: TGTGCCAGCAGCCAGGGCTTGAGCAATCAGCCCCAGCATTTT. It codes for CASSQGLSNQPQHF.

This chain joins TRBV25-1 and TRBJ2-5, with 7 bases fitting TRBD1. Germline CDR1 MGHDK, CDR2 SYGVNS. There are 16 residues in the CDR3. V lost 3 bases to trimming and J lost 0 bases; unmatched junction nucleotides: 7. In DNA, the CDR3 is TGTGCCAGCAGTGATGGGACAGCCGGATACCAAGAGACCCAGTACTTC. It translates to CASSDGTAGYQETQYF.

The chain combines TRBV7-9 with TRBJ1-1, with 10 bases fitting TRBD1. After removal of 8 bases from V and 4 bases from J, the junction contained 10 bases not matched to a gene. Per germline, CDR1 SEHNR and CDR2 FQNEAQ (reference sequence). The CDR3 totals 15 residues. The CDR3 is CASSRMGQGTTEAFF. The CDR3, as DNA: TGTGCCAGCTCACGAATGGGACAGGGGACCACTGAAGCTTTCTTT.

This chain joins TRBV4-2 and TRBJ1-2; 7 bases align to TRBD1. Trimming cost V 2 bases and J 0 bases; bases outside gene matches: 9. The CDR3 spans 17 residues. Germline loops: CDR1 LGHNA, CDR2 YNFKEQ. The CDR3: CASSQTFGGTANYGYTF. DNA for the CDR3: TGTGCCAGCAGCCAAACCTTCGGTGGGACAGCTAACTATGGCTACACCTTC.

The V and J genes are TRBV4-1 and TRBJ2-1, with D perhaps TRBD1 (6 bases). CDR3 length equals 13 residues. V lost 4 bases, J lost 3 bases, and 7 bases lay in between. From germline, CDR1 is MGHRA and CDR2 YSYEKL. CDR3 sequence (DNA): TGCGCCAGCAGCCCAGGGGTCTACAATGAGCAGTTCTTC. Its protein is CASSPGVYNEQFF.

J is TRBJ2-1 and V is TRBV5-1, with TRBD2 identical over 10 bases. Trimming removed 4 bases from V and 8 bases from J; junction bases left unmatched: 15. Per germline, CDR1 SGHRS and CDR2 YFSETQ. CDR3 length: 17 residues. The CDR3 region has the DNA TGCGCCAGCAGCCCCCCTAGGGTAGCGGGAGGAGGGGATGAGCAGTTCTTC. It is translated as CASSPPRVAGGGDEQFF.